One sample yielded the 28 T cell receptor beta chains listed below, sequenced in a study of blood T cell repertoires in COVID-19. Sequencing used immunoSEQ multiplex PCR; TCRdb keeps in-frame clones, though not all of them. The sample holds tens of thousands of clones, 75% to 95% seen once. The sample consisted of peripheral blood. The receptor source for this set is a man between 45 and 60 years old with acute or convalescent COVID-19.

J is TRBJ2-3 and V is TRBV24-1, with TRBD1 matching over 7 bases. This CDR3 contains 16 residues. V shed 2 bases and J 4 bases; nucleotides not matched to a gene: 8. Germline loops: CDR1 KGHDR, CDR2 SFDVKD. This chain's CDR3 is CATSDSGQAGPDTQYF. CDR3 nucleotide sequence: TGTGCCACCAGTGATTCCGGACAGGCGGGCCCAGATACGCAGTATTTT.

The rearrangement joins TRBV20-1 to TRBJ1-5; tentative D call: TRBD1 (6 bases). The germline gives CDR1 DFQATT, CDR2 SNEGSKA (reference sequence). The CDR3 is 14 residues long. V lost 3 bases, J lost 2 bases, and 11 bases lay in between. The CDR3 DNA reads TGCAGTGCTAGTATGACAGGCGGCAATCAGCCCCAGCATTTT. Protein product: CSASMTGGNQPQHF.

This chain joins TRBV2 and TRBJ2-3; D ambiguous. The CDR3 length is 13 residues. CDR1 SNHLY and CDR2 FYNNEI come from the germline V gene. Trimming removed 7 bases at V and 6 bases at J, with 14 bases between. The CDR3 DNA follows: TGTGCCAGCAACGGCGGCCCCCGGGATACGCAGTATTTT. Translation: CASNGGPRDTQYF.

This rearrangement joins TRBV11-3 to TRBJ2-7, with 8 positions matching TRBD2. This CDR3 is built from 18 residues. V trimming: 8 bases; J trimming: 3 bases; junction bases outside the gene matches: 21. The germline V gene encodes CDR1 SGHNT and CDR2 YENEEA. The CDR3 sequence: CASCFWRPWTSRYYEQYF. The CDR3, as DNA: TGTGCCAGCTGTTTTTGGAGGCCCTGGACTAGCCGCTACTACGAGCAGTACTTC.

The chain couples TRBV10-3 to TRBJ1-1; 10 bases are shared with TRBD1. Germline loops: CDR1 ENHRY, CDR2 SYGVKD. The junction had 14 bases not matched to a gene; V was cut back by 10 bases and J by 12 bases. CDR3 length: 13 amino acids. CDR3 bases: TGTGCCACCCTCATCCCGGGACAGGGGACGCCTTTCTTT. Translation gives CATLIPGQGTPFF.

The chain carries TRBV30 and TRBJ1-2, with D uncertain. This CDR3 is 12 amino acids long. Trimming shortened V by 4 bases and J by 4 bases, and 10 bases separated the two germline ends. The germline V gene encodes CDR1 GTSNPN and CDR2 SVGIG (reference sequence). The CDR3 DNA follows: TGTGCCTGGAAGGTTGGCGGCTATGGCTACACCTTC. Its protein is CAWKVGGYGYTF.

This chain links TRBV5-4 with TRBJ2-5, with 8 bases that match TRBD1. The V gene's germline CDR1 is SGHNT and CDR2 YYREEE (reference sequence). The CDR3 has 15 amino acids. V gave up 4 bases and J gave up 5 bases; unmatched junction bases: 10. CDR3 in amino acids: CASSPSPGGFETQYF. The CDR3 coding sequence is TGTGCCAGCAGCCCTTCCCCAGGGGGCTTTGAGACCCAGTACTTC. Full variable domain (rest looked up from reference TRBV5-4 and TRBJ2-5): ETGVTQSPTHLIKTRGQQVTLRCSSQSGHNTVSWYQQALGQGPQFIFQYYREEENGRGNFPPRFSGLQFPNYSSELNVNALELDDSALYLCASSPSPGGFETQYFGPGTRLLVL.

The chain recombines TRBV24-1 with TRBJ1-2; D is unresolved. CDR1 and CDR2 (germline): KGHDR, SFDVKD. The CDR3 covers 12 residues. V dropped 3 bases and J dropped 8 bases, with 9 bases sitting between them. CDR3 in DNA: TGTGCCACCAGTGATGTGACCGGGGGCTACACCTTC. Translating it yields CATSDVTGGYTF.

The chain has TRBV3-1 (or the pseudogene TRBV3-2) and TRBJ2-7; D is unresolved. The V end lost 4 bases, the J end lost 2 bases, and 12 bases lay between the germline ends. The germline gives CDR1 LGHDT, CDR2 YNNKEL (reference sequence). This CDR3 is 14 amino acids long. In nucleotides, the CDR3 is TGTGCCAGCAGCCTAACGACTGGAACCTACGAGCAGTACTTC. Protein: CASSLTTGTYEQYF.

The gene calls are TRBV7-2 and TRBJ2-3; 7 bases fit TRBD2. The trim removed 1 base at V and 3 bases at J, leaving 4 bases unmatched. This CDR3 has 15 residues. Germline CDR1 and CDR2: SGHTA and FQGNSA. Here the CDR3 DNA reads TGTGCCAGCAGCTTAGAGAGCGGGGTAACAGATACGCAGTATTTT. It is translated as CASSLESGVTDTQYF.

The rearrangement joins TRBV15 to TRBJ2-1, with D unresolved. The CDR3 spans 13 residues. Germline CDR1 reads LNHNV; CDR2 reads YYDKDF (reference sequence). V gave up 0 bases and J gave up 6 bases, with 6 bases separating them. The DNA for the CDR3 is TGTGCCACCAGCAGAGATCTGTTCAATGAGCAGTTCTTC. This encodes CATSRDLFNEQFF.

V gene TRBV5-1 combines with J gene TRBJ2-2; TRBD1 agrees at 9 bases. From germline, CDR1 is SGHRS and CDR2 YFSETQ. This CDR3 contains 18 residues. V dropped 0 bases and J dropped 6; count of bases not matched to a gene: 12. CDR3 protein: CASSLGTGGAPFSGELFF. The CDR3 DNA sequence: TGCGCCAGCAGCTTGGGTACAGGGGGCGCCCCTTTTTCCGGGGAGCTGTTTTTT.

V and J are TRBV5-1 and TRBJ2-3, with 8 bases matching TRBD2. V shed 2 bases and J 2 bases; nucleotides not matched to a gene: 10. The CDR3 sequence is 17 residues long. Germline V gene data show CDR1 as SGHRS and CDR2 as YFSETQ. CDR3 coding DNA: TGCGCCAGCAGCTTAGAAGTTACTAGCGGCTTCACAGATACGCAGTATTTT. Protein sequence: CASSLEVTSGFTDTQYF.

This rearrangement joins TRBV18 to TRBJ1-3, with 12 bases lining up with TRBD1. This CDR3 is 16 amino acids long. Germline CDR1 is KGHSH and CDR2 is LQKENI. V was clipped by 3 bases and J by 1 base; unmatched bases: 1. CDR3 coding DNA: TGTGCCAGCTCACCGGGACAGGGGGCGTCTGGAAACACCATATATTTT. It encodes CASSPGQGASGNTIYF.

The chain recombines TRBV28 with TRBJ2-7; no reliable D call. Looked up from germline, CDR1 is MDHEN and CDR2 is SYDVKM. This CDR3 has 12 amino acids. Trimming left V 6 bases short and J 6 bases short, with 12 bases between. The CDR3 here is CASRWASGEQYF. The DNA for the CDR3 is TGTGCCAGCAGGTGGGCCTCCGGCGAGCAGTACTTC.

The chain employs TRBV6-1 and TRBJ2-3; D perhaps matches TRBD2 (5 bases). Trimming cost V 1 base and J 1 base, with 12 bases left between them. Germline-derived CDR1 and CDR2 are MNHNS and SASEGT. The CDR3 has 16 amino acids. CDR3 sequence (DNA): TGTGCCAGCAGTGAAGGGAAACTAGTCCGCACAGATACGCAGTATTTT. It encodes CASSEGKLVRTDTQYF.

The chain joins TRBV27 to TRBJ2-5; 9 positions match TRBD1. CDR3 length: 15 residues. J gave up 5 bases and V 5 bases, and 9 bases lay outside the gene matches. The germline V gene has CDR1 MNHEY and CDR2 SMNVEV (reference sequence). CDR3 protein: CASSHRGRRGETQYF. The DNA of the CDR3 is TGTGCCAGCAGTCACAGGGGGCGGAGGGGGGAGACCCAGTACTTC.

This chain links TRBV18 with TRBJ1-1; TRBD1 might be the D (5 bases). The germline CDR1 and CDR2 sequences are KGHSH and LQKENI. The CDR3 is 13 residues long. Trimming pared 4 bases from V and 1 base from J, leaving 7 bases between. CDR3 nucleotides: TGTGCCAGCTCACTTGGACAGAACACTGAAGCTTTCTTT. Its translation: CASSLGQNTEAFF.

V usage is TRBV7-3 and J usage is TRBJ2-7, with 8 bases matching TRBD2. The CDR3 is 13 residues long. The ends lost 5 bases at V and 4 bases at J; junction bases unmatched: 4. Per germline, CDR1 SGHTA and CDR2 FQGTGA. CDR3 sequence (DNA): TGTGCCAGCAGCCCATCGGGAGGGTACGAGCAGTACTTC. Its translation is CASSPSGGYEQYF.

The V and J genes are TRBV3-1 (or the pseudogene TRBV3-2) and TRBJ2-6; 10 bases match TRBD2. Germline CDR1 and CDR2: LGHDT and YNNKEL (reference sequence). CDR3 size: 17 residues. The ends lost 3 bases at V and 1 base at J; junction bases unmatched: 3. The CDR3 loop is CASSQLAGVSGANVLTF. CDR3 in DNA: TGTGCCAGCAGCCAGCTAGCGGGGGTGTCTGGGGCCAACGTCCTGACTTTC.

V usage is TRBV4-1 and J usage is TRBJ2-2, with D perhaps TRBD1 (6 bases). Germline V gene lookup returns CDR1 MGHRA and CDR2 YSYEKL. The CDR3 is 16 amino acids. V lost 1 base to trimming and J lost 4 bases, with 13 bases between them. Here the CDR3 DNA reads TGCGCCAGCAGCCAAGTGAGGACAGCCACCACCGGGGAGCTGTTTTTT. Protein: CASSQVRTATTGELFF.

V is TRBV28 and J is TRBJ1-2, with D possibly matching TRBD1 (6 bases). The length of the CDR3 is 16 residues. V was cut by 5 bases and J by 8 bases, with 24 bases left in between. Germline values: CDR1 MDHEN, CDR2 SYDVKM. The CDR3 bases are TGTGCCAGCAGTGCAGCAGGGGCCCCGAGGGCTGGGGGCTACACCTTC. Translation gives CASSAAGAPRAGGYTF.

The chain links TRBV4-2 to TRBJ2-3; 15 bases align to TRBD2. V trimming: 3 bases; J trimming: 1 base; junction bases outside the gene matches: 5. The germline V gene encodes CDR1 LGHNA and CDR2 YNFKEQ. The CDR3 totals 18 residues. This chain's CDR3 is CASSQGLAGGQGTDTQYF. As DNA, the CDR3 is TGTGCCAGCAGCCAGGGACTAGCGGGGGGACAGGGCACAGATACGCAGTATTTT.

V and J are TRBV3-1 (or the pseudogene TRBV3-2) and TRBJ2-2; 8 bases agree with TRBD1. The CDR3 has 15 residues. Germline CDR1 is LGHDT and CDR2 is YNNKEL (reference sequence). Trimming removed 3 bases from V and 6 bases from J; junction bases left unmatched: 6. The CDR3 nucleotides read TGTGCCAGCAGCCACAGGACAGGGCACTCCGGGGAGCTGTTTTTT. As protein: CASSHRTGHSGELFF.

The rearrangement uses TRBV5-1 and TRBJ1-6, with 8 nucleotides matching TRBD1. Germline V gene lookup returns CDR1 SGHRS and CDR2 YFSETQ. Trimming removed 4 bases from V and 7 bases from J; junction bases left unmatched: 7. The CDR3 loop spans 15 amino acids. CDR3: CASSPGTGRNSPLHF. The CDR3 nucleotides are TGCGCCAGCAGCCCAGGGACAGGTCGAAATTCACCCCTCCACTTT.

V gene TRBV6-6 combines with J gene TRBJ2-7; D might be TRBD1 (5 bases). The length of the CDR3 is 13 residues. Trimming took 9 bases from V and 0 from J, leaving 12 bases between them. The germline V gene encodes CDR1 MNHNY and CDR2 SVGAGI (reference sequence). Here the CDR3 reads CASSDRPSYEQYF. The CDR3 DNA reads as TGTGCCAGTTCAGACAGACCCTCCTACGAGCAGTACTTC.

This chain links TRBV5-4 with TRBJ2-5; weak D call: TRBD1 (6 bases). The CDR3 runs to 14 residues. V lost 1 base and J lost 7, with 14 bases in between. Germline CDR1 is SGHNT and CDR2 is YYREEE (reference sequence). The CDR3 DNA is TGTGCCAGCAGCTTGCCAGGGGATAGAGGGACCCAGTACTTC. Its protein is CASSLPGDRGTQYF. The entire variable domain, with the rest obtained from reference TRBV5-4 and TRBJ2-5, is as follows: ETGVTQSPTHLIKTRGQQVTLRCSSQSGHNTVSWYQQALGQGPQFIFQYYREEENGRGNFPPRFSGLQFPNYSSELNVNALELDDSALYLCASSLPGDRGTQYFGPGTRLLVL.

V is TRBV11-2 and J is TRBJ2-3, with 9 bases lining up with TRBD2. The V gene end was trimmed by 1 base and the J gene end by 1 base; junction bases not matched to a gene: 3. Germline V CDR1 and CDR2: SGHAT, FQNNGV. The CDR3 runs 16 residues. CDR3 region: CASSLGRGGGTDTQYF. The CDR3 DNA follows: TGTGCCAGCAGCTTAGGGCGGGGGGGCGGCACAGATACGCAGTATTTT.